The 17 T cell receptor beta chains presented below share a single source sample, sequenced in a study of blood T cell repertoires in COVID-19. Produced via immunoSEQ multiplex PCR; TCRdb's table is partial and in-frame only. There are about 160,000 clones in the sample; more than 70% occur only once, and 5.5% to 7% lies in the top ten. Input material: peripheral blood. Source of these receptors: a man aged 45-65 years with active or convalescent COVID-19.

The gene calls are TRBV6-5 and TRBJ2-3; 8 bases are a match to TRBD1. With V trimmed by 1 base and J by 8 bases, 8 bases remained unmatched. This CDR3 is 15 amino acids long. In germline, CDR1 is MNHEY, CDR2 SVGAGI. The CDR3 reads CASSYYATGVGTQYF. CDR3 sequence (DNA): TGTGCCAGCAGTTACTACGCGACAGGGGTTGGTACGCAGTATTTT.

This rearrangement joins TRBV27 to TRBJ2-7, with D tentatively TRBD2 (5 bases). V dropped 5 bases and J dropped 2 bases, with 13 bases sitting between them. There are 14 residues in the CDR3. Germline CDR1 is MNHEY and CDR2 is SMNVEV (reference sequence). In DNA, the CDR3 is TGTGCCAGCAGTCCAACGGGGTTCACCTACGAGCAGTACTTC. It is translated as CASSPTGFTYEQYF.

The CDR3 region is CASSLEGTFQYF. CDR3 DNA sequence: TGTGCCAGCAGTTTGGAGGGGACTTTTCAGTATTTT. The gene calls are TRBV12-3 or TRBV12-4 and TRBJ2-3, with D possibly being TRBD2 (6 bases). V lost 3 bases to trimming and J lost 12 bases, with 13 bases between them. There are 12 residues in the CDR3.

The rearrangement joins TRBV5-5 to TRBJ1-2; possibly TRBD1 for D (5 bases). V was clipped by 4 bases and J by 4 bases, with 14 bases between them. The CDR3 length is 14 residues. Germline loops: CDR1 SGHKS, CDR2 YYEKEE (reference sequence). The CDR3 spells CASSPRAGSYGYTF. The CDR3 bases are TGTGCCAGCAGCCCCAGGGCCGGCTCCTATGGCTACACCTTC. Combining the CDR3 with reference TRBV5-5 and TRBJ1-2 gives the whole variable domain DAGVTQSPTHLIKTRGQQVTLRCSPISGHKSVSWYQQVLGQGPQFIFQYYEKEERGRGNFPDRFSARQFPNYSSELNVNALLLGDSALYLCASSPRAGSYGYTFGSGTRLTVV.

The gene calls are TRBV28 and TRBJ1-2, with D perhaps TRBD1 (6 bases). Germline values: CDR1 MDHEN, CDR2 SYDVKM. The V and J ends lost 6 bases and 1 base respectively, with 15 bases between them. The CDR3 spans 15 residues. The CDR3 protein is CASRGEGGNNYGYTF. The CDR3 DNA reads TGTGCCAGCAGGGGCGAGGGGGGGAATAACTATGGCTACACCTTC.

This chain uses TRBV3-1 (or the pseudogene TRBV3-2) with TRBJ2-7; D call uncertain. The CDR3 length is 13 residues. The V gene lost 0 bases and the J gene lost 3 bases, with 6 bases spanning the gap. From germline, CDR1 is LGHDT and CDR2 YNNKEL (reference sequence). The CDR3 bases are TGTGCCAGCAGCCAAGAAGGCGGCTACGAGCAGTACTTC. Translation gives CASSQEGGYEQYF.

This rearrangement joins TRBV6-2 or TRBV6-3 to TRBJ2-3, with D possibly TRBD2 on 7 matching bases. The V end was cut by 2 bases, the J end by 5 bases, with 20 bases between. Germline-derived CDR1 and CDR2 are MNHEY and SVGEGT. This CDR3 contains 17 residues. The CDR3 nucleotides are TGTGCCAGCAGTTACAATTGGGTCGGGGGGCGAGAAGATACGCAGTATTTT. This gives the protein CASSYNWVGGREDTQYF.

V usage is TRBV5-1 and J usage is TRBJ1-3; D not resolved. The CDR3 covers 17 residues. The germline gives CDR1 SGHRS, CDR2 YFSETQ. The ends were cut back, 0 bases at V and 2 bases at J, with 15 bases in the middle. DNA of the CDR3: TGCGCCAGCAGCTTGGCCTTTCAGGTGAATCCTGGAAACACCATATATTTT. The encoded protein is CASSLAFQVNPGNTIYF.

The V call is TRBV6-5, the J call TRBJ1-2; TRBD1 agrees at 9 bases. The J segment lost 7 bases and the V segment lost 5 bases, leaving 11 bases of the junction unmatched. Germline V gene lookup returns CDR1 MNHEY and CDR2 SVGAGI. The CDR3 runs to 15 residues. The CDR3 nucleotides read TGTGCCAGCAGTCAACAGACAGGGGGGGCAAGTGGCTACACCTTC. The encoded protein is CASSQQTGGASGYTF.

The chain has TRBV19 and TRBJ1-5; D might be TRBD1 (6 bases). Germline CDR1 is LNHDA and CDR2 is SQIVND (reference sequence). Between the trimmed V and J ends, which lost 1 base and 9 bases, there was a span of 13 bases. This CDR3 has 14 residues. The CDR3 here is CASSIGAGERPQHF. For the CDR3, the DNA is TGTGCCAGTAGTATAGGGGCAGGGGAGAGGCCCCAGCATTTT.

The chain couples TRBV7-3 to TRBJ2-7; 8 bases line up with TRBD2. V gave up 3 bases and J gave up 2 bases; unmatched junction bases: 3. CDR3 length: 14 amino acids. Germline CDR1 SGHTA, CDR2 FQGTGA. The CDR3 coding sequence is TGTGCCAGCAGCTTTACGGGAGGGCCCTACGAGCAGTACTTC. Translating gives CASSFTGGPYEQYF.

The rearrangement joins TRBV29-1 to TRBJ2-5, with 11 nucleotides matching TRBD2. The CDR3 length is 16 residues. V shed 8 bases and J 4 bases; nucleotides not matched to a gene: 15. Per the germline V gene, CDR1 is SQVTM and CDR2 is ANQGSEA. CDR3 region: CSSSGLAEEVRETQYF. CDR3 DNA: TGCAGCTCCTCGGGACTAGCGGAGGAGGTTCGAGAGACCCAGTACTTC.

This clone was detected once. V and J are TRBV24-1 and TRBJ2-5; the D gene is possibly TRBD2 (6 bases). This CDR3 contains 17 residues. Trimming pared 0 bases from V and 3 bases from J, leaving 16 bases between. Germline loops: CDR1 KGHDR, CDR2 SFDVKD. CDR3 sequence: CATSDLPGVDREETQYF. CDR3 coding DNA: TGTGCCACCAGTGATTTGCCGGGGGTCGATAGGGAAGAGACCCAGTACTTC.

The chain is built from TRBV4-1 and TRBJ1-5, with no clear D. CDR1 and CDR2 from the germline V gene are MGHRA and YSYEKL. V lost 0 bases to trimming and J lost 0 bases, with 12 bases between them. The CDR3 is made up of 17 amino acids. CDR3 in amino acids: CASSQELRGFSNQPQHF. CDR3 in DNA: TGCGCCAGCAGCCAAGAACTTCGGGGTTTTAGCAATCAGCCCCAGCATTTT.

The CDR3 coding sequence is TGTGCCAGCAGCGTAGGAGGCAACTATGGCTACACCTTC. As protein: CASSVGGNYGYTF. The J gene is TRBJ1-2, the V gene TRBV9, with D unresolved. The CDR3 extends over 13 amino acids. V lost 0 bases and J 2 bases, leaving 5 bases between the germline ends. Germline loops: CDR1 SGDLS, CDR2 YYNGEE.

The rearrangement uses TRBV6-5 and TRBJ2-5, with 7 bases aligning to TRBD2. V lost 6 bases and J lost 7; bases outside the gene matches: 11. The CDR3 totals 14 residues. The germline gives CDR1 MNHEY, CDR2 SVGAGI. CDR3 region: CASSRAGTTGTQYF. CDR3 in DNA: TGTGCCAGCAGCCGCGCCGGGACTACGGGGACCCAGTACTTC.

The genes are TRBV6-5 and TRBJ1-5; unclear D gene. This CDR3 region has 15 residues. The V gene's germline CDR1 is MNHEY and CDR2 SVGAGI. Deletions cut 0 bases from V and 6 bases from J, with 12 bases between. The CDR3 sequence is CASSYSFDKAQPQHF. CDR3 nucleotide sequence: TGTGCCAGCAGTTACTCGTTCGACAAGGCTCAGCCCCAGCATTTT.